The 29 T cell receptor beta chains reported below all come from one sample, sequenced in a study of blood T cell repertoires in COVID-19. The method was immunoSEQ multiplex PCR; TCRdb's version includes in-frame clones alone and lacks a portion of them. Of 250,000 to 300,000 clones in the sample, 80% to 90% are singletons; the top ten hold 15% to 18%. What was sequenced was PBMCs or T cells enriched from blood (not recorded which). The receptors originated from a man between 18 and 29 years old who had recovered from COVID-19.

J is TRBJ2-7 and V is TRBV28; D perhaps matches TRBD1 (6 bases). The germline V gene encodes CDR1 MDHEN and CDR2 SYDVKM. The CDR3 is 11 residues long. The germline V and J ends were trimmed by 6 bases and 7 bases, with 10 bases remaining between them. The DNA of the CDR3 is TGTGCCAGCAGCTGGGGGCCTGAGCAGTACTTC. Encoded protein: CASSWGPEQYF.

The gene calls are TRBV11-3 and TRBJ2-7; D might be TRBD2 (6 bases). Between the trimmed V and J ends, which lost 5 bases and 4 bases, there was a span of 18 bases. The germline gives CDR1 SGHNT, CDR2 YENEEA. This CDR3 has 15 amino acids. CDR3 sequence reads: CASSPRVTSQYEQYF. The CDR3 DNA reads TGTGCCAGCAGCCCTAGAGTGACTAGTCAATACGAGCAGTACTTC.

J is TRBJ1-1 and V is TRBV5-1; 9 bases agree with TRBD1. The CDR3 totals 16 residues. V lost 0 bases to trimming and J lost 3 bases; unmatched junction nucleotides: 6. Germline V lookup: CDR1 SGHRS, CDR2 YFSETQ. The CDR3 loop reads CASSLGGQGTYTEAFF. The CDR3 DNA follows: TGCGCCAGCAGCTTGGGGGGACAGGGAACCTACACTGAAGCTTTCTTT.

In its sample, this clone was seen a few times. V usage is TRBV19 and J usage is TRBJ2-6, with D perhaps TRBD1 (5 bases). The CDR3 contains 16 residues. Looked up from germline, CDR1 is LNHDA and CDR2 is SQIVND (reference sequence). Trimming removed 6 bases at V and 1 base at J, with 13 bases between. The CDR3 DNA is TGTGCCAGTAGCGAATCAGGGTATTCTGGGGCCAACGTCCTGACTTTC. This encodes CASSESGYSGANVLTF. Variable domain in full (rest from reference TRBV19 and TRBJ2-6): DGGITQSPKYLFRKEGQNVTLSCEQNLNHDAMYWYRQDPGQGLRLIYYSQIVNDFQKGDIAEGYSVSREKKESFPLTVTSAQKNPTAFYLCASSESGYSGANVLTFGAGSRLTVL.

The chain has TRBV15 and TRBJ1-1, with a tentative D call TRBD1 (5 bases). The germline V and J ends were trimmed by 1 base and 7 bases, with 10 bases remaining between them. Germline V gives CDR1 LNHNV, CDR2 YYDKDF (reference sequence). This CDR3 comprises 13 residues. CDR3 nucleotides: TGTGCCACCAGCAGAGGGGGGGGGTTTGAAGCTTTCTTT. Translation: CATSRGGGFEAFF.

The chain employs TRBV12-3 or TRBV12-4 and TRBJ1-2; D not resolved. V was pared by 8 bases and J by 5 bases, with 15 bases between. This CDR3 comprises 13 residues. The CDR3, as DNA: TGTGCCAGCGCAGCGACGGCGGCGTATGGCTACACCTTC. Amino acid sequence: CASAATAAYGYTF.

The chain joins TRBV6-5 to TRBJ1-2; D possibly corresponds to TRBD1 (5 bases). Looked up from germline, CDR1 is MNHEY and CDR2 is SVGAGI. The V end lost 0 bases, the J end lost 4 bases, and 9 bases lay between the germline ends. The CDR3 runs 14 residues. Here the CDR3 DNA reads TGTGCCAGCAGTTACTCGCGGGGCGGCTATGGCTACACCTTC. It is translated as CASSYSRGGYGYTF.

This chain links TRBV24-1 with TRBJ1-1; 8 bases line up with TRBD1. The V gene end was trimmed by 4 bases and the J gene end by 3 bases; junction bases not matched to a gene: 6. Looked up from germline, CDR1 is KGHDR and CDR2 is SFDVKD. This CDR3 region has 15 residues. CDR3 DNA: TGTGCCACCAGTGACACCGGGACAGGCGACACTGAAGCTTTCTTT. Its translation is CATSDTGTGDTEAFF.

The CDR3 region has the DNA TGTGCCACCAGTGACCCTCGACAGGGGAGGGCAGATACGCAGTATTTT. Encoded protein: CATSDPRQGRADTQYF. The chain employs TRBV24-1 and TRBJ2-3, with D possibly matching TRBD1 (8 bases). The V end was cut by 4 bases, the J end by 4 bases, with 17 bases between. Germline values: CDR1 KGHDR, CDR2 SFDVKD. This CDR3 has 16 amino acids.

V gene TRBV5-1 combines with J gene TRBJ2-1, with TRBD1 as a possible D gene (6 bases). V was shortened by 2 bases and J by 8 bases, with 11 bases between the two germline ends. Germline values: CDR1 SGHRS, CDR2 YFSETQ. The CDR3 extends over 13 amino acids. The CDR3 nucleotides are TGCGCCAGCAGCTTACAACAGGGCCATGAGCAGTTCTTC. Translation gives CASSLQQGHEQFF.

The gene calls are TRBV11-1 and TRBJ2-1; possible D gene TRBD2, 5 bases. The CDR3 is made up of 13 amino acids. Germline-derived CDR1 and CDR2 are SGHAT and FQDESV (reference sequence). Trimming took 5 bases from V and 7 from J, leaving 12 bases between them. The chain's CDR3 is CASSPLGGNEQFF. As DNA, the CDR3 is TGTGCCAGCAGCCCCCTGGGCGGGAATGAGCAGTTCTTC. Full variable domain (rest looked up from reference TRBV11-1 and TRBJ2-1): EAEVAQSPRYKITEKSQAVAFWCDPISGHATLYWYRQILGQGPELLVQFQDESVVDDSQLPKDRFSAERLKGVDSTLKIQPAELGDSAMYLCASSPLGGNEQFFGPGTRLTVL.

The V gene is TRBV27, the J gene TRBJ2-2; 8 nucleotides match TRBD1. The germline V gene has CDR1 MNHEY and CDR2 SMNVEV (reference sequence). This CDR3 comprises 16 residues. Unmatched junction bases numbered 8, after V lost 2 bases and J lost 6 bases. CDR3 amino acids: CASSLRQGARSGELFF. In DNA form, the CDR3 reads TGTGCCAGCAGTTTACGGCAGGGGGCGAGGTCCGGGGAGCTGTTTTTT.

J is TRBJ2-1 and V is TRBV19, with 12 bases fitting TRBD2. Germline V lookup: CDR1 LNHDA, CDR2 SQIVND (reference sequence). Trimming removed 6 bases from V and 4 bases from J; junction bases left unmatched: 7. This CDR3 region has 16 residues. The CDR3, as DNA: TGTGCCAGTAGACCTCCGACTAGCGGGAGATACAATGAGCAGTTCTTC. Encoded protein: CASRPPTSGRYNEQFF.

Only one count was recorded for this clone. The chain has TRBV30 and TRBJ1-2, with 8 bases aligning to TRBD1. The CDR3 runs 14 residues. V was pared by 4 bases and J by 6 bases, with 10 bases of the junction left unmatched. Germline values: CDR1 GTSNPN, CDR2 SVGIG (reference sequence). The CDR3 DNA follows: TGTGCCTGGACTCGCCAGGGGGCTCAGCATGGCTACACCTTC. Translating gives CAWTRQGAQHGYTF.

This chain uses TRBV7-9 with TRBJ2-7; a weak D match, TRBD1 (6 bases). Deletions cut 1 base from V and 3 bases from J, with 13 bases between. The CDR3 contains 15 residues. CDR1 is SEHNR and CDR2 is FQNEAQ in the germline V gene (reference sequence). CDR3 nucleotides: TGTGCCAGCAGCTTAGTTGACGGGACACACTACGAGCAGTACTTC. Translating gives CASSLVDGTHYEQYF.

The rearrangement uses TRBV11-3 and TRBJ1-1; D unclear. Per germline, CDR1 SGHNT and CDR2 YENEEA. The CDR3 covers 16 residues. V shed 4 bases and J shed 5 bases, with 20 bases lying between them. The CDR3 protein is CASSSGRGSGGTEAFF. In nucleotides, the CDR3 is TGTGCCAGCAGCTCCGGTCGGGGTTCAGGAGGGACTGAAGCTTTCTTT. The variable domain in full, with the rest retrieved from reference TRBV11-3 and TRBJ1-1, is EAGVVQSPRYKIIEKKQPVAFWCNPISGHNTLYWYLQNLGQGPELLIRYENEEAVDDSQLPKDRFSAERLKGVDSTLKIQPAELGDSAVYLCASSSGRGSGGTEAFFGQGTRLTVV.

The V gene is TRBV15, the J gene TRBJ1-5; D is perhaps TRBD1 (6 bases). This CDR3 comprises 13 residues. Trimming stripped 6 bases from V and 6 bases from J, with 12 bases between. Germline CDR1 reads LNHNV; CDR2 reads YYDKDF (reference sequence). For the CDR3, the DNA is TGTGCCACCAGTCCAGGGGCCTTTCAGCCCCAGCATTTT. Amino acid sequence: CATSPGAFQPQHF. Together with reference TRBV15 and TRBJ1-5, the CDR3 gives the full variable domain: DAMVIQNPRYQVTQFGKPVTLSCSQTLNHNVMYWYQQKSSQAPKLLFHYYDKDFNNEADTPDNFQSRRPNTSFCFLDIRSPGLGDTAMYLCATSPGAFQPQHFGDGTRLSIL.

A word on this clone: Other DNA sequences in the same sample also yield this CDR3. V gene TRBV7-2 combines with J gene TRBJ2-3; TRBD2 agrees at 8 bases. The germline CDR1 and CDR2 sequences are SGHTA and FQGNSA. J was trimmed by 0 bases and V by 1 base; bases with no gene match: 0. This CDR3 comprises 15 residues. CDR3 in amino acids: CASSLVAGSTDTQYF. The CDR3 region has the DNA TGTGCCAGCAGCTTAGTAGCGGGAAGCACAGATACGCAGTATTTT.

The V call is TRBV27, the J call TRBJ2-2; 8 bases map to TRBD1. The trim removed 1 base at V and 5 bases at J, leaving 6 bases unmatched. This CDR3 spans 16 amino acids. Germline V gene sequence: CDR1 MNHEY, CDR2 SMNVEV (reference sequence). CDR3 nucleotide sequence: TGTGCCAGCAGTTTATACCAGGGGGCGCGGACCGGGGAGCTGTTTTTT. This encodes CASSLYQGARTGELFF.

This clone was counted once. V is TRBV28 and J is TRBJ1-1, with D possibly matching TRBD1 (6 bases). This CDR3 spans 13 amino acids. V was trimmed by 3 bases and J by 8 bases, leaving 13 bases between them. The germline V gene encodes CDR1 MDHEN and CDR2 SYDVKM. The CDR3 here is CASSFRQGPEAFF. CDR3 in DNA: TGTGCCAGCAGTTTTCGGCAGGGGCCAGAAGCTTTCTTT.

This chain links TRBV7-3 with TRBJ2-1; TRBD1 agrees at 7 bases. There are 12 residues in the CDR3. Trimming removed 2 bases from V and 13 bases from J; junction bases left unmatched: 5. Germline V gene lookup returns CDR1 SGHTA and CDR2 FQGTGA. CDR3 coding DNA: TGTGCCAGCAGCTTAGAAGGGGGCGAACAGTTCTTC. Translated, it gives CASSLEGGEQFF.

The chain couples TRBV7-9 to TRBJ1-1, with D possibly being TRBD1 (5 bases). CDR3 length equals 13 residues. CDR1 and CDR2 (germline): SEHNR, FQNEAQ (reference sequence). The V end lost 6 bases, the J end lost 8 bases, and 16 bases lay between the germline ends. CDR3 bases: TGTGCCAGCAGTATAAGGACACCAGAGGAAGCTTTCTTT. It specifies CASSIRTPEEAFF.

The J gene is TRBJ2-7, the V gene TRBV19; TRBD1 agrees at 9 bases. V shed 3 bases, J shed 2 bases, and the junction held 5 bases outside the gene matches. From germline, CDR1 is LNHDA and CDR2 SQIVND (reference sequence). The length of the CDR3 is 15 residues. The CDR3 is CASSMAGQGTYEQYF. The CDR3 DNA reads as TGTGCCAGTAGTATGGCGGGACAGGGAACCTACGAGCAGTACTTC. The entire variable domain, with the rest obtained from reference TRBV19 and TRBJ2-7, is as follows: DGGITQSPKYLFRKEGQNVTLSCEQNLNHDAMYWYRQDPGQGLRLIYYSQIVNDFQKGDIAEGYSVSREKKESFPLTVTSAQKNPTAFYLCASSMAGQGTYEQYFGPGTRLTVT.

This clone was detected once. The J gene is TRBJ1-5, the V gene TRBV28; weak D call: TRBD1 (6 bases). CDR1 MDHEN and CDR2 SYDVKM come from the germline V gene. V was clipped by 4 bases and J by 4 bases, with 14 bases between them. This CDR3 is 15 amino acids long. CDR3 in amino acids: CASSSPEGGNQPQHF. The CDR3 DNA is TGTGCCAGCAGTTCCCCCGAGGGGGGGAATCAGCCCCAGCATTTT.

This chain links TRBV25-1 with TRBJ1-3; 7 nucleotides align to TRBD1. This CDR3 comprises 16 residues. The V and J ends lost 6 bases and 0 bases, in that order; junction bases with no gene match: 8. The germline CDR1 and CDR2 sequences are MGHDK and SYGVNS. Here the CDR3 DNA reads TGTGCCAGCAGAACATTGTGGGACAGCTCTGGAAACACCATATATTTT. Translating it yields CASRTLWDSSGNTIYF.

The gene calls are TRBV19 and TRBJ1-5; 7 bases align to TRBD1. Germline V gene data show CDR1 as LNHDA and CDR2 as SQIVND (reference sequence). CDR3 length: 14 residues. The J segment lost 0 bases and the V segment lost 6 bases, leaving 2 bases of the junction unmatched. CDR3: CASREGASNQPQHF. In nucleotides, the CDR3 is TGTGCCAGTAGGGAGGGGGCTAGCAATCAGCCCCAGCATTTT.

V and J are TRBV3-1 (or the pseudogene TRBV3-2) and TRBJ2-6, with D maybe TRBD1 (5 bases). The CDR3 consists of 17 residues. Looked up from germline, CDR1 is LGHDT and CDR2 is YNNKEL (reference sequence). V lost 1 base to trimming and J lost 2 bases, with 12 bases between them. The CDR3: CASSQVYTRAGANVLTF. CDR3 bases: TGTGCCAGCAGCCAAGTTTATACCAGGGCTGGGGCCAACGTCCTGACTTTC.

The chain combines TRBV23-1 with TRBJ2-6, with a weak D call TRBD2 (6 bases). TRBV23-1 is sorted into the ORF group, with uncertain function. V gave up 3 bases and J gave up 2 bases, with 17 bases separating them. This CDR3 is 18 amino acids long. The CDR3 reads CASSHPGPRGTGANVLTF. The CDR3 region has the DNA TGCGCCAGCAGTCATCCCGGCCCTCGGGGGACTGGGGCCAACGTCCTGACTTTC.

This clone was seen only once. The chain recombines TRBV18 with TRBJ1-6; TRBD1 is a possible D gene (5 bases). The V end lost 6 bases, the J end lost 2 bases, and 11 bases lay between the germline ends. The CDR3 extends over 15 amino acids. Germline lookup yields CDR1 KGHSH and CDR2 LQKENI. CDR3 nucleotide sequence: TGTGCCAGCTCGCGAGACAGTACCTATAATTCACCCCTCCACTTT. It yields the protein CASSRDSTYNSPLHF. Looking up the rest from reference TRBV18 and TRBJ1-6 gives the full variable domain: NAGVMQNPRHLVRRRGQEARLRCSPMKGHSHVYWYRQLPEEGLKFMVYLQKENIIDESGMPKERFSAEFPKEGPSILRIQQVVRGDSAAYFCASSRDSTYNSPLHFGNGTRLTVT.